This T cell receptor (beta chain) derives from a study of CD8+CD57+ T cells in acquired aplastic anemia. Study-wide context: About 10 million reads were obtained on average for healthy donor CD4+ cells.

Study-level findings and limits: Patients and controls shared about 27 CD8+ CDR3 sequences. A significant difference in CD8+ Simpson's diversity between patients and controls was not found.

The CDR3 runs 16 residues. Germline loops: CDR1 SGHRS, CDR2 YFSETQ. V lost 4 bases to trimming and J lost 0 bases; unmatched junction nucleotides: 4. Investigators profiled TCR beta VDJ and CDR3 from genomic DNA template. TCRdb processed the reads anew with MiXCR; each CDR3 protein has one entry. Among about 190,000 distinct CDR3 sequences listed, 54% were seen once. Note on this clonotype: Antigen: not known.

What was sequenced was sorted CD4+, CD8+, or CD8+CD57+ T cells (not recorded which) from PBMCs. The sequence was obtained from a human donor in good health, serving as a control. The chain combines TRBV5-1 with TRBJ2-7; 13 nucleotides agree with TRBD2. CDR3 loop: CASSLGLAGSSYEQYF. The DNA for the CDR3 is TGCGCCAGCAGCCTGGGACTAGCGGGGAGCTCCTACGAGCAGTACTTC.